Below, 7 T cell receptor beta chains from the same sample are listed, as sequenced in a study of T-cell memory formation after mild COVID-19. Each CDR3 protein gets one entry after TCRdb re-called the 5' RACE reads with MiXCR. The table records 300,000 to 350,000 distinct CDR3 sequences, about an eighth of them present only once. Sequencing input: PBMCs or a T cell subset sorted from them (not recorded which). The source of these receptors is a man between 18 and 29 years old who had mild COVID-19 (a few samples of this study predate the infection). Cell type and time point are not known.

This clonotype showed up just a few times. The genes are TRBV5-1 and TRBJ1-2, with unresolved D. The V end lost 0 bases, the J end lost 1 base, and 13 bases lay between the germline ends. Germline V gene sequence: CDR1 SGHRS, CDR2 YFSETQ. This CDR3 has 16 residues. The CDR3 nucleotides read TGCGCCAGCAGCTTGGGGGCGCAGAAACTTAACTATGGCTACACCTTC. Its protein is CASSLGAQKLNYGYTF.

This clonotype has a handful of counts. The genes are TRBV20-1 and TRBJ1-2; unclear D gene. V was cut by 5 bases and J by 1 base, with 8 bases left in between. Germline CDR1 DFQATT, CDR2 SNEGSKA (reference sequence). The CDR3 is 12 amino acids. CDR3 sequence: CSARWDNYGYTF. The CDR3, as DNA: TGCAGTGCTCGATGGGATAACTATGGCTACACCTTC.

This clonotype appeared many times. The chain uses TRBV5-1 and TRBJ1-1; 7 nucleotides line up with TRBD1. CDR3 length equals 14 residues. The germline gives CDR1 SGHRS, CDR2 YFSETQ. Trimming cost V 1 base and J 1 base; bases outside gene matches: 1. As DNA, the CDR3 is TGCGCCAGCAGCTTGCAGGGGGGGAACACTGAAGCTTTCTTT. Translated, it gives CASSLQGGNTEAFF.

This clonotype showed up just a few times. The chain uses TRBV7-8 and TRBJ1-1; D is uncertain. The CDR3 extends over 16 amino acids. The V end was cut by 5 bases, the J end by 0 bases, with 16 bases between. Germline CDR1 and CDR2: SGHVS and FQNEAQ. CDR3 sequence (DNA): TGTGCCAGCAGCCAACCCCGACTACTTTTGAACACTGAAGCTTTCTTT. Encoded protein: CASSQPRLLLNTEAFF.

This rearrangement joins TRBV7-2 to TRBJ2-2, with D perhaps being TRBD1 or TRBD2 (5 bases each). The V gene's germline CDR1 is SGHTA and CDR2 FQGNSA. Trimming removed 5 bases at V and 10 bases at J, with 14 bases between. The CDR3 is 13 amino acids. The CDR3 region is CASSPWGSLELFF. CDR3 coding DNA: TGTGCCAGCAGCCCATGGGGGTCCCTGGAGCTGTTTTTT.

This clonotype came up a few times. This chain connects TRBV5-1 to TRBJ2-3; the D gene is possibly TRBD1 (6 bases). In germline, CDR1 is SGHRS, CDR2 YFSETQ. The V end lost 3 bases, the J end lost 6 bases, and 14 bases lay between the germline ends. The CDR3 contains 14 residues. CDR3 protein: CASSYTGSLDTQYF. CDR3 coding DNA: TGCGCCAGCAGCTATACAGGGAGCTTGGATACGCAGTATTTT.

The J gene is TRBJ1-1, the V gene TRBV7-9, with 7 bases that match TRBD1. This CDR3 spans 17 amino acids. The V segment lost 5 bases and the J segment 1 base; nucleotides outside the gene matches: 13. Per the germline V gene, CDR1 is SEHNR and CDR2 is FQNEAQ (reference sequence). Here the CDR3 DNA reads TGTGCCAGCAGCGCTTCTTCCAGGGGGATTAGGAACACTGAAGCTTTCTTT. Amino acids: CASSASSRGIRNTEAFF. Drawing the rest from reference TRBV7-9 and TRBJ1-1, the complete variable domain is DTGVSQNPRHKITKRGQNVTFRCDPISEHNRLYWYRQTLGQGPEFLTYFQNEAQLEKSRLLSDRFSAERPKGSFSTLEIQRTEQGDSAMYLCASSASSRGIRNTEAFFGQGTRLTVV.